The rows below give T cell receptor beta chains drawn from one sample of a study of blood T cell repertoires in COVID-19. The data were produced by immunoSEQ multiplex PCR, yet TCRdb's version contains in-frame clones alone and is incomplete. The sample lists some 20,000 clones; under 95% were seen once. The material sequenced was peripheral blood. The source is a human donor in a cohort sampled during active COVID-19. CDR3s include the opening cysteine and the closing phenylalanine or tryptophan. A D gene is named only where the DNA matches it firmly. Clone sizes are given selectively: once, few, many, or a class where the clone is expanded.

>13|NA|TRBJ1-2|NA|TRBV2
CASSRQTPYGYTF
TGTGCCAGCAGTCGACAGACACCCTATGGCTACACCTTC
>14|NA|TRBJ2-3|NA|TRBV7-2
CASSLRGITDTQYF
TGTGCCAGCAGCTTACGAGGGATCACAGATACGCAGTATTTT
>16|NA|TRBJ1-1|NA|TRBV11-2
CASSLDPGRGNTEAFF
TGTGCCAGCAGCTTAGATCCAGGCAGGGGGAACACTGAAGCTTTCTTT
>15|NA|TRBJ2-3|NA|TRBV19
CASSMPTGGTDTQYF
TGTGCCAGTAGTATGCCCACGGGGGGCACAGATACGCAGTATTTT
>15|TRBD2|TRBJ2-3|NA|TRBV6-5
CASSYQRGGTDTQYF
TGTGCCAGCAGTTACCAGCGGGGGGGCACAGATACGCAGTATTTT
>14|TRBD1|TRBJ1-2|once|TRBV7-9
CASSLNRGDYGYTF
TGTGCCAGCAGCTTAAACAGGGGTGACTATGGCTACACCTTC
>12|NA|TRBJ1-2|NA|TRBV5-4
CASSLDREGYTF
TGTGCCAGCAGCTTGGATCGGGAAGGCTACACCTTC
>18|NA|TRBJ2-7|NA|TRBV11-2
CASSLNRRENPLVYEQYF
TGTGCCAGCAGCTTAAACAGGCGCGAAAATCCCCTGGTCTACGAGCAGTACTTC
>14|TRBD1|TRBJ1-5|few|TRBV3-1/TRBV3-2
CASSLQGKNQPQHF
TGTGCCAGCAGCTTACAGGGGAAAAATCAGCCCCAGCATTTT
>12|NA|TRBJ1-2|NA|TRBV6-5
CASTHGENGYTF
TGTGCCAGCACCCACGGGGAGAATGGCTACACCTTC
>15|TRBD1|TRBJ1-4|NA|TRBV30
CAWSPGTGTNEKLFF
TGTGCCTGGAGCCCTGGGACAGGGACTAATGAAAAACTGTTTTTT
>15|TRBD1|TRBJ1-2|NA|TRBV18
CASSPPGTGAYGYTF
TGTGCCAGCTCACCACCGGGGACAGGGGCCTATGGCTACACCTTC
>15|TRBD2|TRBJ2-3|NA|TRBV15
CATSRGTSGVDTQYF
TGTGCCACCAGCAGGGGGACTAGCGGGGTTGATACGCAGTATTTT
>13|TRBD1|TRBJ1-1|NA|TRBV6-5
CASRRTGSTEAFF
TGTGCCAGCAGGAGGACAGGGAGCACTGAAGCTTTCTTT
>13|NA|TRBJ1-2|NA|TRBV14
CASSPDPNYGYTF
TGTGCCAGCAGCCCAGATCCAAACTATGGCTACACCTTC
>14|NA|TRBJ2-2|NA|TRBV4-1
CASSQDRVTGELFF
TGCGCCAGCAGCCAAGACAGGGTCACCGGGGAGCTGTTTTTT
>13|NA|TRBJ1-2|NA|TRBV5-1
CASSLSVEYGYTF
TGCGCCAGCAGCTTGTCGGTGGAGTATGGCTACACCTTC
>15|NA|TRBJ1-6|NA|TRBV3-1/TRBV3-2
CASSQESGPNSPLHF
TGTGCCAGCAGCCAAGAATCAGGGCCGAATTCACCCCTCCACTTT
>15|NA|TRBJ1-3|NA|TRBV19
CASSNEVNSGNTIYF
TGTGCCAGTAGTAATGAGGTTAACTCTGGAAACACCATATATTTT
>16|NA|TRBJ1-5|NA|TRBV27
CASSLTTGYSNQPQHF
TGTGCCAGCAGTCTTACCACGGGGTATAGCAATCAGCCCCAGCATTTT
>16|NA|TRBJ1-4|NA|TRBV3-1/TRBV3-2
CASSQDQTDDNEKLFF
TGTGCCAGCAGCCAAGATCAGACAGACGATAATGAAAAACTGTTTTTT
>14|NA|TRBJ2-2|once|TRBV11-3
CASSLVPGNGELFF
TGTGCCAGCAGCTTAGTGCCCGGGAATGGGGAGCTGTTTTTT
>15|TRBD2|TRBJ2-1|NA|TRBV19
CASRTSSGGADEQFF
TGTGCCAGTAGAACTTCTAGCGGGGGGGCCGATGAGCAGTTCTTC
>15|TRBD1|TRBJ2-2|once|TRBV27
CASRRTGLNTGELFF
TGTGCCAGCAGAAGGACAGGGCTCAACACCGGGGAGCTGTTTTTT
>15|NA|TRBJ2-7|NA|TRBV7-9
CASSPPQGRAYEQYF
TGTGCCAGCAGCCCCCCCCAGGGAAGAGCCTACGAGCAGTACTTC
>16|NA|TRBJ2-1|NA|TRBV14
CASTQRGGRSYNEQFF
TGTGCCAGCACCCAAAGGGGGGGACGCTCCTACAATGAGCAGTTCTTC
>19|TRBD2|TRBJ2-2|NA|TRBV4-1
CASSQPIVSRGSPTGELFF
TGCGCCAGCAGCCAACCTATAGTGTCGCGGGGGAGCCCCACCGGGGAGCTGTTTTTT
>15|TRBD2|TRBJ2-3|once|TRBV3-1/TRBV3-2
CASSQAASGADTQYF
TGTGCCAGCAGCCAAGCGGCTAGCGGGGCGGATACGCAGTATTTT
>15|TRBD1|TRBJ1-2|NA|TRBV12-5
CASGLEQGSHYGYTF
TGTGCTAGTGGTTTGGAACAGGGGTCCCACTATGGCTACACCTTC
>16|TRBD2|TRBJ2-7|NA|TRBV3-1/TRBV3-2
CASSLSPGLAKNEQYF
TGTGCCAGCAGCCTGTCACCGGGACTAGCAAAAAACGAGCAGTACTTC
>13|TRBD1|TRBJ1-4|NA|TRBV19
CASLDRGREKLFF
TGTGCCAGTCTGGACAGGGGGCGTGAAAAACTGTTTTTT
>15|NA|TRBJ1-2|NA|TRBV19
CASSPFRVSSYGYTF
TGTGCCAGTAGTCCATTCAGGGTATCCAGTTATGGCTACACCTTC
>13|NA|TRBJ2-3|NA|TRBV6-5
CASRKQGPDTQYF
TGTGCCAGCAGAAAGCAGGGGCCAGATACGCAGTATTTT
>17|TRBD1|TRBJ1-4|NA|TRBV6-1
CASSEGTGEGPNEKLFF
TGTGCCAGCAGTGAAGGGACAGGGGAGGGACCCAATGAAAAACTGTTTTTT
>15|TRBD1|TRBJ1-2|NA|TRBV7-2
CASSNYRGGNYGYTF
TGTGCCAGCAGCAATTACAGGGGTGGCAACTATGGCTACACCTTC
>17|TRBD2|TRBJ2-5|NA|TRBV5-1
CASSSGSGGAGPETQYF
TGCGCCAGCAGCTCGGGAAGCGGGGGGGCCGGGCCAGAGACCCAGTACTTC
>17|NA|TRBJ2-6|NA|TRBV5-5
CASSLASVAAGANVLTF
TGTGCCAGCAGCTTGGCCAGTGTAGCGGCAGGGGCCAACGTCCTGACTTTC
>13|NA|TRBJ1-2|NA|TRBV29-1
CSVGPQGRYGYTF
TGCAGCGTTGGTCCCCAGGGTCGGTATGGCTACACCTTC
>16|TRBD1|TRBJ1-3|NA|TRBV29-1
CSVARGTGISGNTIYF
TGCAGCGTTGCTCGGGGGACAGGGATATCTGGAAACACCATATATTTT
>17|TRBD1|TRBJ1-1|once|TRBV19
CASSTPTGQDKNTEAFF
TGTGCCAGTAGTACCCCAACAGGACAGGACAAGAACACTGAAGCTTTCTTT